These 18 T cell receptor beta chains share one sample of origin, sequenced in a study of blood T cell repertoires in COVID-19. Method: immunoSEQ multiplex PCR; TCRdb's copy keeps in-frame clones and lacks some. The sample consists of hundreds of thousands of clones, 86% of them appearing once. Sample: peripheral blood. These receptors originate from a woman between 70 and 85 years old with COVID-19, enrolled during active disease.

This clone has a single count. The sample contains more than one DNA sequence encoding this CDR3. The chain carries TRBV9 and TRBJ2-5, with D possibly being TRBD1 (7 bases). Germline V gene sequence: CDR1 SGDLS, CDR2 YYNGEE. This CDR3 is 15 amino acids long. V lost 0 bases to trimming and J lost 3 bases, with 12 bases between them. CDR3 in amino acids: CASSVAGGTEETQYF. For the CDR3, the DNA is TGTGCCAGCAGCGTAGCTGGGGGGACAGAAGAGACCCAGTACTTC.

The CDR3 DNA sequence: TGTGCCAGCAGTTCTAGGAACACCGGGGAGCTGTTTTTT. As protein: CASSSRNTGELFF. The chain employs TRBV27 and TRBJ2-2; D call uncertain. The germline V gene has CDR1 MNHEY and CDR2 SMNVEV (reference sequence). Trimming stripped 4 bases from V and 1 base from J, with 4 bases between. The length of the CDR3 is 13 residues.

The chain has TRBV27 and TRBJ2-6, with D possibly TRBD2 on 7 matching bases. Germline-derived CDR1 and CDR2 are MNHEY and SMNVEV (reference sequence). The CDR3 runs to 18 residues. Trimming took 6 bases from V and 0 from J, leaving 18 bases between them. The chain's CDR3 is CASSGGQGHRSGANVLTF. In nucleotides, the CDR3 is TGTGCCAGCAGCGGGGGGCAGGGGCATCGCTCTGGGGCCAACGTCCTGACTTTC.

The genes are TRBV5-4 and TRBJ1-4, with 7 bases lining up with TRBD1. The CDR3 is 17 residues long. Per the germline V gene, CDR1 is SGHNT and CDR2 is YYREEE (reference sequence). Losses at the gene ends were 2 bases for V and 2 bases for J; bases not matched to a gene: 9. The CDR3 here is CASSLRLTGETNEKLFF. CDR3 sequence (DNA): TGTGCCAGCAGCTTACGCCTCACAGGGGAGACTAATGAAAAACTGTTTTTT.

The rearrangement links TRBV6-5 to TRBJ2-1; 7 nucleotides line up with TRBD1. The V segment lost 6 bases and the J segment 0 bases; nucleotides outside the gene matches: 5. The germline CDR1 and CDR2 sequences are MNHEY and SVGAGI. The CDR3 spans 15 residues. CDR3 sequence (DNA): TGTGCCAGCAGCACATGGGACAGCTCCTACAATGAGCAGTTCTTC. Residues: CASSTWDSSYNEQFF.

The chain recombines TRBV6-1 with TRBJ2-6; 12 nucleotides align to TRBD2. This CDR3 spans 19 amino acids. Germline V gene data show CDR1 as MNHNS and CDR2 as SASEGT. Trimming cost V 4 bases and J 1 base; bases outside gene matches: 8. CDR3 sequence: CASSAPLTSGGSGANVLTF. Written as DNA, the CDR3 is TGTGCCAGCAGTGCGCCCCTAACTAGCGGGGGGTCTGGGGCCAACGTCCTGACTTTC.

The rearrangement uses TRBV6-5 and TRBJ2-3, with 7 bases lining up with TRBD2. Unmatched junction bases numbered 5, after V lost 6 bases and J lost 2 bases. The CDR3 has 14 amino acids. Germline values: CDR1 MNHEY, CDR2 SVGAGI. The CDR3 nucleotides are TGTGCCAGCAGAGTCGGGGGGTCCACAGATACGCAGTATTTT. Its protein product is CASRVGGSTDTQYF.

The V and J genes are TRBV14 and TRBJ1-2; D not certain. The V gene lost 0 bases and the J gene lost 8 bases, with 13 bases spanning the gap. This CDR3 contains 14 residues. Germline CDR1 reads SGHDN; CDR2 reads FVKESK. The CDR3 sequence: CASSQDPGWFGYTF. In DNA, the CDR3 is TGTGCCAGCAGCCAAGATCCGGGGTGGTTCGGCTACACCTTC. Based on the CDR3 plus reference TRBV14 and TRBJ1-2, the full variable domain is EAGVTQFPSHSVIEKGQTVTLRCDPISGHDNLYWYRRVMGKEIKFLLHFVKESKQDESGMPNNRFLAERTGGTYSTLKVQPAELEDSGVYFCASSQDPGWFGYTFGSGTRLTVV.

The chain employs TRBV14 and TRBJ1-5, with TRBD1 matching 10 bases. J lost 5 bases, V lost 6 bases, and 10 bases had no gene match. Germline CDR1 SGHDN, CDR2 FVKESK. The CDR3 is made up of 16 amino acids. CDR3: CASRQFRDRGDQPQHF. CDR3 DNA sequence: TGTGCCAGCAGACAATTTCGGGACAGGGGCGATCAGCCCCAGCATTTT.

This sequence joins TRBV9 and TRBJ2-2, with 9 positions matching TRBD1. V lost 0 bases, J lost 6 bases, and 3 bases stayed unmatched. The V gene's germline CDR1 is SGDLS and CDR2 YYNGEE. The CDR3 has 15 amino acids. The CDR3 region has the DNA TGTGCCAGCAGCGTAGGGGACAGGGAGGCCGGGGAGCTGTTTTTT. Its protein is CASSVGDREAGELFF.

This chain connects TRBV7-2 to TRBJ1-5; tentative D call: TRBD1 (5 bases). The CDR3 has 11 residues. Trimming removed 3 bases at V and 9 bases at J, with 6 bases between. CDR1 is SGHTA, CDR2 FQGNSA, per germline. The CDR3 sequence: CASSFGGPQHF. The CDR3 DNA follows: TGTGCCAGCAGCTTCGGGGGGCCCCAGCATTTT. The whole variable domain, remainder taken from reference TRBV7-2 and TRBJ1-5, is GAGVSQSPSNKVTEKGKDVELRCDPISGHTALYWYRQSLGQGLEFLIYFQGNSAPDKSGLPSDRFSAERTGGSVSTLTIQRTQQEDSAVYLCASSFGGPQHFGDGTRLSIL.

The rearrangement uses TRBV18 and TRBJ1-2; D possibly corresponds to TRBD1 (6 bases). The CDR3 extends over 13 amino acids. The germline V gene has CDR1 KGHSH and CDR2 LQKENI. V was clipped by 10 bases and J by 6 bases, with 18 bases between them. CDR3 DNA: TGTGCCACCCAAGCCGGGGCAGGGGATGGCTACACCTTC. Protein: CATQAGAGDGYTF.

The CDR3 nucleotides read TGTGCCAGCAGCTTGAAAGGGGGAGAGGGTGAAAAACTGTTTTTT. This sequence encodes CASSLKGGEGEKLFF. This sequence joins TRBV5-8 and TRBJ1-4, with TRBD1 as a possible D gene (6 bases). In germline, CDR1 is SGHTS, CDR2 YDEGEE. The CDR3 covers 15 residues. Trimming took off 1 base at V and 7 bases at J, with 14 bases between the two ends.

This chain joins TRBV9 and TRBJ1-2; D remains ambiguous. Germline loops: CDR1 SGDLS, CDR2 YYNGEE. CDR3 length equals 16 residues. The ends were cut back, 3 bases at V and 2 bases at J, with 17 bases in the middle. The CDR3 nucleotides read TGTGCCAGCAGCGACAGTATATCTCGATTAAACTATGGCTACACCTTC. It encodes CASSDSISRLNYGYTF.

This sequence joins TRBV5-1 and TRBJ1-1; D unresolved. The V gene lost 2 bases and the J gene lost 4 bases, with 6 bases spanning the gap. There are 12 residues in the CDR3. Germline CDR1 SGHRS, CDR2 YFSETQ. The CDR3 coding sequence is TGCGCCAGCAGCTTTGGCGGCACTGAAGCTTTCTTT. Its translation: CASSFGGTEAFF.

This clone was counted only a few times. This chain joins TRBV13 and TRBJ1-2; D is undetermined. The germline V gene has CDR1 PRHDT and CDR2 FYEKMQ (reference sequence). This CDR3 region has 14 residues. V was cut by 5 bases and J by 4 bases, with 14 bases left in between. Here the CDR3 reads CASSQEQFLYGYTF. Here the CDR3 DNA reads TGTGCCAGCAGCCAGGAACAGTTCCTCTATGGCTACACCTTC.

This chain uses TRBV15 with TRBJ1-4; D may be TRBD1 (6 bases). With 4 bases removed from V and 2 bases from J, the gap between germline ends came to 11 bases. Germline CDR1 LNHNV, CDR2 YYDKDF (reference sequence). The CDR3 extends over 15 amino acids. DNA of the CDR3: TGTGCCACCAGCATTCAGGGGAAGACTAATGAAAAACTGTTTTTT. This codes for CATSIQGKTNEKLFF.

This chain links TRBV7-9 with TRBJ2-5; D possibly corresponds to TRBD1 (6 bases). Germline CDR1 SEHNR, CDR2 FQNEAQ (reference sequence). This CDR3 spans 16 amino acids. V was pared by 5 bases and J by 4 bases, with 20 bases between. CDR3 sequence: CASSQTGQGRGETQYF. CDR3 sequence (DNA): TGTGCCAGCAGCCAAACAGGGCAGGGGAGAGGAGAGACCCAGTACTTC.